This T cell receptor beta chain was identified during a study of CD8 T cells in Susac syndrome. Study at large: Blood was drawn from Susac syndrome patients while they were therapy-naive, on corticosteroids, or on intravenous immunoglobulin alone. Whole-study results and caveats: Clonal expansion did not appear in Susac syndrome CD4+ T cell repertoires.

Random hexamers were used to reverse transcribe the RNA input (about 0.5 to 1 ug). Multiplex immunoSEQ PCR targeted 54 Vbeta and 13 Jbeta TCR beta segments. TCRdb re-called the immunoSEQ multiplex PCR reads through MiXCR, storing one row per CDR3 protein. The sample records some 240,000 distinct CDR3 sequences, 90% to 97% being singletons. Comments on this clonotype: Its antigen is unidentified.

The CDR3 totals 17 residues. J gave up 7 bases and V 4 bases, and 17 bases lay outside the gene matches. Germline CDR1 is MDHEN and CDR2 is SYDVKM. Sequenced: CD4+ T cells from PBMCs. This clonotype was sampled from a human donor with Susac syndrome. The J gene is TRBJ2-5, the V gene TRBV28; 8 bases align to TRBD2. The CDR3 spells CASSSGPSGLRGGTQYF. In DNA form, the CDR3 reads TGTGCCAGCAGTTCAGGTCCTAGCGGGTTAAGAGGGGGGACCCAGTACTTC.